This T cell receptor (beta chain) was documented in a study of T cell repertoires in cytomegalovirus infection. Study information: In public TCR beta signatures, there were indications of both CMV infection and matching HLA type. Study-level findings and limits: HLA-C-restricted CMV clonotypes gave the most frequent clonotype in two of eight donors.

This clonotype was counted ten times or more. What it binds is not known. V was clipped by 4 bases and J by 9 bases; unmatched bases: 8. CDR1 SGHVS and CDR2 FQNEAQ come from the germline V gene. The CDR3 extends over 15 amino acids. TCRdb re-called the reads with MiXCR, one entry per CDR3 protein. The sample records around 300,000 distinct CDR3 sequences, around 25% being singletons. The V gene is TRBV7-8, the J gene TRBJ2-1, with 11 bases aligning to TRBD2. The sequence derives from a human donor in good health (CMV status not recorded). Some clones in this sample may be carry-over from other donors' samples. The sample was cultured PBMCs, taken from culture after CMV antigen stimulation. The CDR3 reads CASSSRLAGSTEQFF. DNA for the CDR3: TGTGCCAGCAGCTCGAGACTAGCGGGATCTACTGAGCAGTTCTTC. The variable domain in full, completed from reference TRBV7-8 and TRBJ2-1, reads GAGVSQSPRYKVAKRGQDVALRCDPISGHVSLFWYQQALGQGPEFLTYFQNEAQLDKSGLPSDRFFAERPEGSVSTLKIQRTQQEDSAVYLCASSSRLAGSTEQFFGPGTRLTVL.